Described below is a single T cell receptor beta chain sequence and its context. What this receptor recognizes is not known. No base quality values were provided; no much bigger clone lies one nucleotide off. The germline V gene (reference sequence) specifies SGHNT as CDR1 and YYREEE as CDR2. A distance of 18 bases separates the germline ends of V and J, which lose 4 bases and 7 bases respectively. From the cysteine up to the phenylalanine, the CDR3 has a length of 16 residues. The entry retains the CDR3 DNA only, 48 bases that are in frame from base 1. DNA was extracted from blood mononuclear cells, and the same DNA was used for both TCR and STAT3 sequencing. These data come from a study of STAT3 mutations in large granular lymphocyte leukemia (dated by TCRdb to about 2019). Concerning the study at large: Roughly half of the T-LGLL patients who were sequenced longitudinally carried canonical activating STAT3 mutations. One or more immunosuppressive therapy regimens were given to more than half of T-LGLL patients, and hematologic response was seen in around two fifths of the treated patients. Serial deep sequencing of TCRbeta CDR3 and STAT3 was performed in patients with T-cell large granular lymphocyte leukemia to reconstruct clonal hierarchy and dynamics. From an initial cohort of approximately 200 LGL patients, 15 to 20 representative T-LGLL cases were chosen for longitudinal sequencing of TCRbeta and STAT3. A couple of patients with natural killer LGL leukemia were also sequenced longitudinally as controls within the study. For each patient, sequencing was performed at an average of around 4 time points, with a range of 2 to 8 samplings.

Findings and caveats that apply to the study as a whole: In several patients, dominant TCR clone burden exceeded STAT3 mutant burden, suggesting STAT3 mutation arose secondarily within a pre-expanded clone. Persisting codominant clonotypes in some patients meant a small but highly pathogenic clone may have been missed. Because no samples were available when a clone first appeared, clonal expansion had to be inferred from samplings taken at other points. Variable intervals between samplings and differing treatment regimens complicated linking therapy response to changes in TCR clonal burden. TCR clonotype switching after therapy was observed in about 35% of the 18 patients, and all newly emerging clones were found to be STAT3 wild type. Every T-LGLL patient showed at least one immunodominant TCRbeta clonotype, and about half showed multiple immunodominant subclonotypes.

TCRbeta libraries were sequenced on an Illumina MiSeq, averaging around 40,000 productive templates per sample. TCRbeta CDR3 libraries were generated with the immunoSEQ assay using multiplex PCR amplification. As for the original processing: Following a previously defined approach, repertoire diversity was calculated, and values close to 0 point to extremely monoclonal samples. This is the immuneACCESS table as TCRdb keeps it, with only in-frame sequences that have V and J called. A part of the clones is gone; compared with another copy, unresolved V genes explain less than half, and the rest is unexplained. The V and J calls and clone size come from that table; D and trimming were worked out from the DNA. The sample table records roughly 25,000 clones; roughly 93% of these occur just once. Jointly, the top ten make up approximately 6% of the sample.

The chain links TRBV5-4 with TRBJ1-6, and TRBD1 may be the D gene, going by 6 matching bases. The sequence came from a middle-aged man with T-cell large granular lymphocyte leukemia. Some clones in this sample may be carry-over from other donors' samples. The age is the age at diagnosis. Sequencing was done on a sample of peripheral blood mononuclear cells. The DNA reads TGTGCCAGCAGCAACGCCTATGGGGGCGGAAATTCACCCCTCCACTTT. It is translated as CASSNAYGGGNSPLHF. Reference TRBV5-4 and TRBJ1-6 proteins supply the regions before and after the CDR3; the full variable domain is: ETGVTQSPTHLIKTRGQQVTLRCSSQSGHNTVSWYQQALGQGPQFIFQYYREEENGRGNFPPRFSGLQFPNYSSELNVNALELDDSALYLCASSNAYGGGNSPLHFGNGTRLTVT.